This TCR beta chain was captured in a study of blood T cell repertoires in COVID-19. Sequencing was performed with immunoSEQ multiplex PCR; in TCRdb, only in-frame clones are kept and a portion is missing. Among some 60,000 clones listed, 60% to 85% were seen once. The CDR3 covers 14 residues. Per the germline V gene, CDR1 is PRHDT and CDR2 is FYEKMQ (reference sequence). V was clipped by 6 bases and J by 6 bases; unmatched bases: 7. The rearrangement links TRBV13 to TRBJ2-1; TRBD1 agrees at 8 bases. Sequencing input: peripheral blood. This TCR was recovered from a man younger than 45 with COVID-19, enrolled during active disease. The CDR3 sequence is CASSGQGATNEQFF. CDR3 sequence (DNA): TGTGCCAGCAGTGGGCAGGGGGCTACCAATGAGCAGTTCTTC. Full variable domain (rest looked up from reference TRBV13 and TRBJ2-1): AAGVIQSPRHLIKEKRETATLKCYPIPRHDTVYWYQQGPGQDPQFLISFYEKMQSDKGSIPDRFSAQQFSDYHSELNMSSLELGDSALYFCASSGQGATNEQFFGPGTRLTVL.